Given below is one T cell receptor (beta chain) in context. The trim removed 2 bases at V and 4 bases at J, leaving 6 bases unmatched. Germline CDR1 and CDR2: MNHEY and SVGAGI. The CDR3 spans 15 residues. The data were taken from a study of blood T cell repertoires in COVID-19. Study at large: The study drew acute and convalescent COVID-19 samples from the United States, Italy and Spain. PBMCs, B-cell-depleted T cells, or T cells provided the cDNA or gDNA that made up the material.

Authors' analysis steps: Amplification from reference gene primers served as the basis for estimated nucleated cell counts. Profiling relied on immunoSEQ multiplex PCR, and the TCRdb table lists in-frame clones only, not all of them. The V and J calls and clone size were taken over from that table, and D and trimming were inferred from the DNA. The data hold more than 140,000 clones, with under 85% observed a single time. This clonotype originated in a human donor in a cohort sampled during active COVID-19. The gene calls are TRBV6-5 and TRBJ2-7; 9 bases are a match to TRBD1. Specimen: peripheral blood. CDR3: CASSYGTGRGYEQYF. The CDR3 bases are TGTGCCAGCAGTTACGGGACAGGGCGTGGGTACGAGCAGTACTTC.